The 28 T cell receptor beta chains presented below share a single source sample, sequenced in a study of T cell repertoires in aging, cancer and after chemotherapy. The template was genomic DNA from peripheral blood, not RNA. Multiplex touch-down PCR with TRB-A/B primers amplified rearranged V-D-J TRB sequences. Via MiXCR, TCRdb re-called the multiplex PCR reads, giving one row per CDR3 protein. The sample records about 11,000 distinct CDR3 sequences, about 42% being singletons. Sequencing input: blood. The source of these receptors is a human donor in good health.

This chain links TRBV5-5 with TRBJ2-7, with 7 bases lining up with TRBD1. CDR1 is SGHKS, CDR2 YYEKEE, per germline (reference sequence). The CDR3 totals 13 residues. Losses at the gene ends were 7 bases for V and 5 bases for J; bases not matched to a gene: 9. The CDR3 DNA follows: TGTGCCAGCGCAACAGGGGACGGGAACGAGCAGTACTTC. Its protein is CASATGDGNEQYF.

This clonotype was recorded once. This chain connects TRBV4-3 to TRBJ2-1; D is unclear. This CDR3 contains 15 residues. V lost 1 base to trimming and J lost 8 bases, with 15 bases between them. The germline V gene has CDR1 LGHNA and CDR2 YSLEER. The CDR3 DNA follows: TGCGCCAGCAGCCAAGGTGGCCGGGCCCGCGATGAGCAGTTCTTC. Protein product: CASSQGGRARDEQFF.

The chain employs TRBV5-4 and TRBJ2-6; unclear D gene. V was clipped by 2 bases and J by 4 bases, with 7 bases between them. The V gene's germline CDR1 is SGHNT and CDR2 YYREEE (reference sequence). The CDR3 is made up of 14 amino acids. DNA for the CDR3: TGTGCCAGCAGCTTTCAGTACGGGGCCAACGTCCTGACTTTC. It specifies CASSFQYGANVLTF.

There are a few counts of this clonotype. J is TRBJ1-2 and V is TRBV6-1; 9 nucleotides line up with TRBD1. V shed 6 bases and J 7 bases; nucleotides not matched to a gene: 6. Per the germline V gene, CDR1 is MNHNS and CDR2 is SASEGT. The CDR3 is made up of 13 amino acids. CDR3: CASSDRTGVGYTF. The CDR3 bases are TGTGCCAGCAGCGACAGGACAGGGGTTGGCTACACCTTC.

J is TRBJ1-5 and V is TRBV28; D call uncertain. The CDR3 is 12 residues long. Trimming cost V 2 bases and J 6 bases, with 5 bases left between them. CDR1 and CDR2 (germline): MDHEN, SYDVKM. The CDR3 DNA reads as TGTGCCAGCAGTTTAGTGGGTCAGCCCCAGCATTTT. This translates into CASSLVGQPQHF.

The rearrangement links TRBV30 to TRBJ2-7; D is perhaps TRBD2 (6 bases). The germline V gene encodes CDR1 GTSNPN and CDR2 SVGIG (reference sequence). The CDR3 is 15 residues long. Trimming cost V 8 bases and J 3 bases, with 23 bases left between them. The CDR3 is CALVTPDTGGYEQYF. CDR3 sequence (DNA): TGTGCCCTGGTAACCCCGGACACCGGGGGCTACGAGCAGTACTTC.

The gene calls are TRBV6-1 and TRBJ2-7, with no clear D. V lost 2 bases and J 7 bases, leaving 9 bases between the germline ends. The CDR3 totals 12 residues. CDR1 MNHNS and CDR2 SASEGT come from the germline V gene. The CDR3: CASSETAWEQYF. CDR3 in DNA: TGTGCCAGCAGTGAAACAGCGTGGGAGCAGTACTTC.

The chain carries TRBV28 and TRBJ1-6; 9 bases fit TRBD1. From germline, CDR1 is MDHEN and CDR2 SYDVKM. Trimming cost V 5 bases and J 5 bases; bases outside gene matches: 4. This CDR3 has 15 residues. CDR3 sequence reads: CASSIRDRDNSPLHF. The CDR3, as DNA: TGTGCCAGCAGTATCCGGGACAGGGATAATTCACCCCTCCACTTT. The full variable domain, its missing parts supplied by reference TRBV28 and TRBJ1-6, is DVKVTQSSRYLVKRTGEKVFLECVQDMDHENMFWYRQDPGLGLRLIYFSYDVKMKEKGDIPEGYSVSREKKERFSLILESASTNQTSMYLCASSIRDRDNSPLHFGNGTRLTVT.

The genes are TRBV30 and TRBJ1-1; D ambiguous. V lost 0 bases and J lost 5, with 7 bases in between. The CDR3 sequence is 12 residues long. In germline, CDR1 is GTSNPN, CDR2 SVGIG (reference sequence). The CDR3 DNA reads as TGTGCCTGGAGTGTAAGTGTGACTGAAGCTTTCTTT. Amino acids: CAWSVSVTEAFF. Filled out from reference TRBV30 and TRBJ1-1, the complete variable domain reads SQTIHQWPATLVQPVGSPLSLECTVEGTSNPNLYWYRQAAGRGLQLLFYSVGIGQISSEVPQNLSASRPQDRQFILSSKKLLLSDSGFYLCAWSVSVTEAFFGQGTRLTVV.

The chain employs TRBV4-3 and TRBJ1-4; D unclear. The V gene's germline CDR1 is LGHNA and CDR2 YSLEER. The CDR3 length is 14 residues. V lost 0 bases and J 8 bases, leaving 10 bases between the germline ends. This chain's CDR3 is CASSQDRVGEKLFF. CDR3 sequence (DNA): TGCGCCAGCAGCCAAGATCGGGTCGGAGAAAAACTGTTTTTT.

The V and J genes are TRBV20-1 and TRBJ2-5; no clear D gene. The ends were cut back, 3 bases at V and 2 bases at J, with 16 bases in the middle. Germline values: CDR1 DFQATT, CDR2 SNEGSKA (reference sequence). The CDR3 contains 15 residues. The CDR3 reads CSARKSPGLQETQYF. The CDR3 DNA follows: TGCAGTGCTAGGAAGTCCCCGGGTCTACAAGAGACCCAGTACTTC.

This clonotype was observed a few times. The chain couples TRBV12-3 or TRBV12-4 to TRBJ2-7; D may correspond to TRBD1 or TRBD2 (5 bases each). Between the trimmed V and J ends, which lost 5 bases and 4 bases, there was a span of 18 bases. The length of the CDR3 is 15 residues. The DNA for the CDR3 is TGTGCCAGCAGTGAATCCGGGACCCCCGGGTACGAGCAGTACTTC. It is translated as CASSESGTPGYEQYF.

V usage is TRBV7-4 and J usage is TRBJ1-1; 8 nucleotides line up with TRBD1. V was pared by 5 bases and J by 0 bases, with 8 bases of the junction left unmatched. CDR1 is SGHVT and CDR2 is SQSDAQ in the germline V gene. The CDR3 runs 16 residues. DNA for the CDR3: TGTGCCAGCAGCACGCCCGGGACAGGAATGAACACTGAAGCTTTCTTT. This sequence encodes CASSTPGTGMNTEAFF.

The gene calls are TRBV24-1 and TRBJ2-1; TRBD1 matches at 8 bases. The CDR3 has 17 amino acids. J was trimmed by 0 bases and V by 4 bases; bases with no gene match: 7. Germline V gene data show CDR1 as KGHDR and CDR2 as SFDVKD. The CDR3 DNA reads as TGTGCCACCAGTGACCCTCGACAGGGGAGCTCCTACAATGAGCAGTTCTTC. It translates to CATSDPRQGSSYNEQFF.

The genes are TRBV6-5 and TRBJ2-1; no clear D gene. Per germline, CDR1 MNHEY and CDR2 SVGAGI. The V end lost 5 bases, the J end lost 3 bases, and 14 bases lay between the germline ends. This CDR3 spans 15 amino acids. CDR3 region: CASSEEQTGYNEQFF. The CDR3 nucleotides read TGTGCCAGCAGTGAAGAGCAAACTGGCTACAATGAGCAGTTCTTC.

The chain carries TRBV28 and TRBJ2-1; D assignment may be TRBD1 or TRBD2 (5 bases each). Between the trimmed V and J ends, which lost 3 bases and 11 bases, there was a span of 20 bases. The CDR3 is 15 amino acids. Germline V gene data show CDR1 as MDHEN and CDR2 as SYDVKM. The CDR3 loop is CASSLDFRGLGQQFF. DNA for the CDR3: TGTGCCAGCAGTTTGGATTTTCGGGGCTTGGGACAGCAGTTCTTC. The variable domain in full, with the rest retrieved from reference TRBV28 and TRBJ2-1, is DVKVTQSSRYLVKRTGEKVFLECVQDMDHENMFWYRQDPGLGLRLIYFSYDVKMKEKGDIPEGYSVSREKKERFSLILESASTNQTSMYLCASSLDFRGLGQQFFGPGTRLTVL.

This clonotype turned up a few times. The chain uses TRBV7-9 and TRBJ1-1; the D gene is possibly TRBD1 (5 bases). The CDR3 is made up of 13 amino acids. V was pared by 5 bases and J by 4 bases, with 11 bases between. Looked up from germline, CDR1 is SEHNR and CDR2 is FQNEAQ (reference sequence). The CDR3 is CASSRSGGTEAFF. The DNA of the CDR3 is TGTGCCAGCAGCCGGTCGGGGGGCACTGAAGCTTTCTTT.

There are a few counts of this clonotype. The CDR3 nucleotides read TGTGCCAGCAGTTACAGTGTTCCCGGGGAGCTGTTTTTT. Encoded protein: CASSYSVPGELFF. This chain links TRBV6-6 with TRBJ2-2; D is undetermined. V dropped 2 bases and J dropped 6 bases, with 7 bases sitting between them. Germline V gives CDR1 MNHNY, CDR2 SVGAGI (reference sequence). CDR3 length: 13 amino acids.

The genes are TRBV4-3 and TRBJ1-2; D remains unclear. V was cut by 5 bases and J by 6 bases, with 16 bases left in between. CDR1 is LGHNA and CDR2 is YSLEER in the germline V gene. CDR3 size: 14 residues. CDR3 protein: CASSRDTEGNGYTF. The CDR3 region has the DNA TGCGCCAGCAGCAGAGATACGGAAGGGAATGGCTACACCTTC.

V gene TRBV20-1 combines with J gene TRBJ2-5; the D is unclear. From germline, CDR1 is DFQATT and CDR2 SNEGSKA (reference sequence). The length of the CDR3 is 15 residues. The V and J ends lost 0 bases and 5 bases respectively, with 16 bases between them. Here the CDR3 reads CSARDSTRHVETQYF. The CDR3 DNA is TGCAGTGCTAGAGATAGTACGCGGCATGTGGAGACCCAGTACTTC.

The CDR3 loop reads CASSLVGQGTYEQYF. For the CDR3, the DNA is TGTGCCAGCAGCTTAGTAGGACAGGGGACCTACGAGCAGTACTTC. This rearrangement joins TRBV5-5 to TRBJ2-7; 9 bases agree with TRBD1. The CDR3 contains 15 residues. In germline, CDR1 is SGHKS, CDR2 YYEKEE (reference sequence). V shed 2 bases and J 2 bases; nucleotides not matched to a gene: 5.

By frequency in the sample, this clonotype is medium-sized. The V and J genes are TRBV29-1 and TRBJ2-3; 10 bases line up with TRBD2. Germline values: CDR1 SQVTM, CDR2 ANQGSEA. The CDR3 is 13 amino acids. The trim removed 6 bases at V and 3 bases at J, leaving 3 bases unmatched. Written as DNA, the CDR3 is TGCAGCGTGCTAGCGGGAGTTACAGATACGCAGTATTTT. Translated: CSVLAGVTDTQYF.

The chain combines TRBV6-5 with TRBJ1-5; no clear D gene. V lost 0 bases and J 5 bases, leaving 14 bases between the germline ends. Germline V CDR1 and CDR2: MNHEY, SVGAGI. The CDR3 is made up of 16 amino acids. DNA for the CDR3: TGTGCCAGCAGTTACTCGGAGTTTCCGGAGGATCAGCCCCAGCATTTT. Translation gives CASSYSEFPEDQPQHF.

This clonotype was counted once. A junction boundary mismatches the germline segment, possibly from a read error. In DNA form, the CDR3 reads TGCGCCAGCAGCCAAGGGCTCGGGGATAGCAATCAGCCCCAGCATTTT. Its protein product is CASSQGLGDSNQPQHF. The chain recombines TRBV4-2 with TRBJ1-5; unclear D gene. CDR3 size: 16 residues. From germline, CDR1 is LGHNA and CDR2 YNFKEQ.

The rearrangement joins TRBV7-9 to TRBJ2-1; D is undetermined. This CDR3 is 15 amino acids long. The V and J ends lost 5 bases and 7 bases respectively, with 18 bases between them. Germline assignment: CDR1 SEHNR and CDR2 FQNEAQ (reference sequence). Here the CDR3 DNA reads TGTGCCAGCAGCCCTATGACATCGATGCGTAATGAGCAGTTCTTC. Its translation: CASSPMTSMRNEQFF.

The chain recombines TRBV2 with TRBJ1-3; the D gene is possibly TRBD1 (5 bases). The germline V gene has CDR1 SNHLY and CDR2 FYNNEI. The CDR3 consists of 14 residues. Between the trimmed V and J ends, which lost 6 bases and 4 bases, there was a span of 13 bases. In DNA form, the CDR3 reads TGTGCCAGCAGCGGACCGGGGGGAGGAAACACCATATATTTT. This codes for CASSGPGGGNTIYF.

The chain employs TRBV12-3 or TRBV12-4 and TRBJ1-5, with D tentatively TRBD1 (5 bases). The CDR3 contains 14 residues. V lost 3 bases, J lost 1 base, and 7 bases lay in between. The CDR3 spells CASSFEGSNQPQHF. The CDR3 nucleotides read TGTGCCAGCAGTTTCGAGGGGAGCAATCAGCCCCAGCATTTT.

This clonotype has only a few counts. The CDR3 spells CSAYPSGRHSYEQYF. The CDR3 DNA sequence: TGCAGTGCCTACCCCAGCGGGCGTCACTCCTACGAGCAGTACTTC. The chain uses TRBV20-1 and TRBJ2-7; perhaps TRBD2 as D (6 bases). V lost 6 bases to trimming and J lost 0 bases, with 18 bases between them. The CDR3 has 15 amino acids. CDR1 is DFQATT and CDR2 is SNEGSKA in the germline V gene (reference sequence).